This TCR beta chain was obtained from a study of OX40 agonist ivuxolimab in advanced cancers. On the study more broadly: The group had a mean age of around 60 years, ranged from 23 to 79, and was roughly 83% male. Patients with prior anti-PD-1, anti-PD-L1 or anti-CTLA-4 therapy were eligible; 40% had some.

With 4 bases clipped from V and 4 bases from J, the junction kept 8 bases outside the gene matches. CDR1 is SGHRS, CDR2 YFSETQ, per germline. The CDR3 contains 16 residues. Comments on this clone: Its matching antigen is unknown.

Method: immunoSEQ multiplex PCR; TCRdb's copy keeps in-frame clones and lacks some. The sample gives roughly 24,000 clones, around 85% of which show up once; 34% is in the top ten. General study results and limits: Researchers report that CD8+ T cells had, on average, more expanded clones than CD4+.

The V call is TRBV5-1, the J call TRBJ2-1; 10 bases map to TRBD2. The sample was CD4+ or CD8+ T cells sorted from blood, taken in a trial of the OX40 agonist ivuxolimab. This clonotype was obtained from an adult with an advanced solid tumor such as melanoma, head and neck, liver or kidney cancer. CDR3 sequence reads: CASSPDTSGTYNEQFF. The CDR3 DNA reads TGCGCCAGCAGCCCGGATACTAGCGGGACTTACAATGAGCAGTTCTTC.